This is a list of T cell receptor beta chains from one sample in a study of OX40 agonist ivuxolimab in advanced cancers. The data were produced by immunoSEQ multiplex PCR, yet TCRdb's version contains in-frame clones alone and is incomplete. The repertoire holds 67,000 or so clones, with 80% to 90% as singletons. The sample in question was CD4+ or CD8+ T cells sorted from blood, obtained in a trial of the OX40 agonist ivuxolimab. Receptors were obtained from an adult with an advanced solid tumor such as melanoma, head and neck, liver or kidney cancer. Both conserved end residues are part of each CDR3. The D gene is left open where the match is weak. Not every row has a clone size; where given, it reads once, few, many or a size class.

clone size: NA
D gene: NA
V gene: TRBV9
J gene: TRBJ1-3
CDR3 DNA: TGTGCCAGCAGCGTTCAAGAACGGTCTGGAAACACCATATATTTT
CDR3 protein: CASSVQERSGNTIYF

clone size: NA
D gene: NA
V gene: TRBV7-2
J gene: TRBJ2-5
CDR3 DNA: TGTGCCAGCAGCCTACAAGAGACCCAGTACTTC
CDR3 protein: CASSLQETQYF

clone size: NA
D gene: NA
V gene: TRBV4-3
J gene: TRBJ1-2
CDR3 DNA: TGCGCCAGCAGCCAAGATATTAGAGGACGCGGCTACACCTTC
CDR3 protein: CASSQDIRGRGYTF

clone size: NA
D gene: NA
V gene: TRBV28
J gene: TRBJ2-4
CDR3 DNA: TGTGCCAGCAGTAGAGGCAGGGGGGCCGGACTAGCCAAAAACATTCAGTACTTC
CDR3 protein: CASSRGRGAGLAKNIQYF

clone size: NA
D gene: NA
V gene: TRBV4-1
J gene: TRBJ1-4
CDR3 DNA: TGCGCCAGCAGCCAAGTCCAGGGAGAAAAACTGTTTTTT
CDR3 protein: CASSQVQGEKLFF

clone size: NA
D gene: NA
V gene: TRBV5-1
J gene: TRBJ2-3
CDR3 DNA: TGCGCCAGCAGCTTGTTAGGGGACCTTACAGATACGCAGTATTTT
CDR3 protein: CASSLLGDLTDTQYF

clone size: NA
D gene: NA
V gene: TRBV5-5
J gene: TRBJ2-1
CDR3 DNA: TGTGCCAGCAGCTTCCTCGCGGACATCACCTACAATGAGCAGTTCTTC
CDR3 protein: CASSFLADITYNEQFF

clone size: NA
D gene: NA
V gene: TRBV30
J gene: TRBJ1-2
CDR3 DNA: TGTGCCTGGCGAAGATCGGTCAACTATGGCTACACCTTC
CDR3 protein: CAWRRSVNYGYTF

clone size: NA
D gene: TRBD1
V gene: TRBV23-1
J gene: TRBJ1-4
CDR3 DNA: TGCGCCAGCAGTCAATGTTCGGGACAGGGGGCGACTAATGAAAAACTGTTTTTT
CDR3 protein: CASSQCSGQGATNEKLFF

clone size: NA
D gene: NA
V gene: TRBV6-1
J gene: TRBJ1-5
CDR3 DNA: TGTGCCAGCTCCCGGGACCGAGAACGCAATCAGCCCCAGCATTTT
CDR3 protein: CASSRDRERNQPQHF

clone size: once
D gene: NA
V gene: TRBV7-2
J gene: TRBJ2-3
CDR3 DNA: TGTGCCAGCAGCTTAACCCGTAATTCAGATACGCAGTATTTT
CDR3 protein: CASSLTRNSDTQYF

clone size: NA
D gene: TRBD2
V gene: TRBV14
J gene: TRBJ2-3
CDR3 DNA: TGTGCCAGCAGCCAAGGCCCCAGCGGGGGGTTAGTAGTGCAGTATTTT
CDR3 protein: CASSQGPSGGLVVQYF

clone size: NA
D gene: NA
V gene: TRBV9
J gene: TRBJ2-2
CDR3 DNA: TGTGCCAGCAGCGTATTTCCGACACCTCGGGACGGGGAGCTGTTTTTT
CDR3 protein: CASSVFPTPRDGELFF

clone size: NA
D gene: NA
V gene: TRBV14
J gene: TRBJ1-5
CDR3 DNA: TGTGCCAGCAGCTCCTCTGGGGATCAGCCCCAGCATTTT
CDR3 protein: CASSSSGDQPQHF